Listed below are T cell receptor beta chains from one sample, sequenced in a study of vaccination and CD4 T cells after COVID-19. The antigens these receptors bind are not known. TCRdb independently ran MiXCR on the PCR reads; one entry per CDR3 protein. Altogether 15,000 or so distinct CDR3 sequences are present, roughly 31% being singletons, with the ten largest covering roughly 21%. What was sequenced was cultured CD4+ T cells from blood. The receptors come from a human donor with COVID-19. CDR3s include the opening cysteine and the closing phenylalanine or tryptophan. A D gene is named only where the DNA matches it firmly. Clone size is shown for a subset of rows, as once, few, many or a class of expanded clone.

>19|TRBD1|TRBJ2-2|TRBV11-3|few
TGTGCCAGCAGCTTAGAGGGCTGGGACAGGGATGTTGGTACCGGGGAGCTGTTTTTT
CASSLEGWDRDVGTGELFF
>14|.|TRBJ1-5|TRBV30|.
TGTGCCTGGAGCCTGACAGGTCACAATCAGCCCCAGCATTTT
CAWSLTGHNQPQHF
>14|TRBD1|TRBJ2-7|TRBV19|.
TGTGCCAGTAGTAGGGCAGGGGGTTGGTACGAGCAGTACTTC
CASSRAGGWYEQYF
>13|.|TRBJ1-2|TRBV18|.
TGTGCCAACTCACCACCAGCTAACTATGGCTACACCTTC
CANSPPANYGYTF
>16|TRBD2|TRBJ2-3|TRBV7-3|few
TGTGCCAGCAGCTCGTTTAGCGGGGGGGCGGCAGATACGCAGTATTTT
CASSSFSGGAADTQYF
>17|.|TRBJ1-3|TRBV7-6|.
TGTGCCAGCAGCTTAGGGGATGCGGGGTCACCGGGAAACACCATATATTTT
CASSLGDAGSPGNTIYF
>14|.|TRBJ1-2|TRBV11-1|.
TGTGCCAGCAGCCCGGGACGGATTAACTATGGCTACACCTTC
CASSPGRINYGYTF
>13|.|TRBJ1-3|TRBV21-1|.
TGTGCCAGCCACGTATGTCGCGGAAACACCATATATTTT
CASHVCRGNTIYF
>13|.|TRBJ1-5|TRBV10-3|once
TGTGCCATCAGTGAGTCTGTCGATCAGCCCCAGCATTTT
CAISESVDQPQHF
>15|TRBD2|TRBJ2-1|TRBV6-4|once
TGTGCCAGCAGCGCCGAGCGGGGGGGTAACAATGAGCAGTTCTTC
CASSAERGGNNEQFF
>16|TRBD1|TRBJ1-5|TRBV15|medium-sized
TGTGCCACCAGCAGAGATTGGGACAGGAGCAATCAGCCCCAGCATTTT
CATSRDWDRSNQPQHF
>16|TRBD2|TRBJ2-1|TRBV7-9|few
TGTGCCAGCAGCGAACTCCCGGGACTAGTTTCCAATGAGCAGTTCTTC
CASSELPGLVSNEQFF
>15|.|TRBJ1-4|TRBV19|medium-sized
TGTGCCAGTAGTACCCCCAAAGGCAACAATGAAAAACTGTTTTTT
CASSTPKGNNEKLFF
>15|.|TRBJ2-1|TRBV28|.
TGTGCCAGCCATTCAGGAGGGGCCCCACGGGATGAGCAGTTCTTC
CASHSGGAPRDEQFF
>13|.|TRBJ2-6|TRBV6-1|.
TGTGCCAGCAGACGACAGGTGGCGAACGTCCTGACTTTC
CASRRQVANVLTF
>14|.|TRBJ2-7|TRBV5-1|.
TGCGCCAGCAGCTTCCGGGACACGAGGGACGAGCAGTACTTC
CASSFRDTRDEQYF
>16|.|TRBJ2-1|TRBV7-2|.
TGTGCCAGCAGCTTATTCTCGGCAGGAAAGGGGAATGAGCAGTTCTTC
CASSLFSAGKGNEQFF
>17|TRBD1|TRBJ1-2|TRBV27|few
TGTGCCAGCAGCCGACAGGGAAGTATGGTCTCTAACTATGGCTACACCTTC
CASSRQGSMVSNYGYTF
>15|TRBD1|TRBJ2-7|TRBV28|.
TGTGCCAGCAGTAGAAGACAGGGGGTTACCTACGAGCAGTACTTC
CASSRRQGVTYEQYF
>18|TRBD1|TRBJ1-2|TRBV7-2|few
TGTGCCAGCAGGTCTACTCCGGGACAGGGAGAGTTAAGCTATGGCTACACCTTC
CASRSTPGQGELSYGYTF
>17|TRBD2|TRBJ2-7|TRBV10-3|.
TGTGCCATCGGCGACACTCAGACTAGCGGGGAGCTTTACGAGCAGTACTTC
CAIGDTQTSGELYEQYF
>15|TRBD2|TRBJ2-3|TRBV19|.
TGTGCCAGTAGTATAGCGTCGGGGGGGCCGGATACGCAGTATTTT
CASSIASGGPDTQYF
>13|.|TRBJ2-1|TRBV11-1|.
TGTGCCAGCAGCTTAGCCGGCAGCAATGAGCAGTTCTTC
CASSLAGSNEQFF
>14|.|TRBJ1-5|TRBV12-3/TRBV12-4|few
TGTGCCAGCAGACTTACGGGGGACCATCAGCCCCAGCATTTT
CASRLTGDHQPQHF
>11|.|TRBJ1-5|TRBV27|few
TGTGCCACCCACAAAAATCAGCCCCAGCATTTT
CATHKNQPQHF
>13|.|TRBJ2-2|TRBV20-1|few
TGCAGTGCTAGAGACAGAGTCACCGGGGAGCTGTTTTTT
CSARDRVTGELFF
>20|TRBD1|TRBJ1-6|TRBV28|.
TGTGCCAGCAGTCTATTAGGGACAGGGGCGTCGTACTCCTATAATTCACCCCTCCACTTT
CASSLLGTGASYSYNSPLHF
>13|.|TRBJ1-3|TRBV7-9|few
TGTGCCAGCAGCTTAATCGGCGGAAACACCATATATTTT
CASSLIGGNTIYF
>12|TRBD1|TRBJ2-7|TRBV2|.
TGTGCCACCAACGAGATGTGGGGACAGGGTTACTTC
CATNEMWGQGYF
>12|.|TRBJ1-2|TRBV7-2|medium-sized
TGTGCCAGCAGCTTCAGGACGGAGACGATTACCTTC
CASSFRTETITF
>15|TRBD1|TRBJ1-4|TRBV19|once
TGTGCCAGTAAGGACAGGGGGCCTGCTAATGAAAAACTGTTTTTT
CASKDRGPANEKLFF
>14|.|TRBJ2-7|TRBV5-4|few
TGTGCCAGCACCATGGGGGTCAACTCCTACGAGCAGTACTTC
CASTMGVNSYEQYF
>17|.|TRBJ1-4|TRBV7-2|few
TGTGCCAGCAGCTTAGCGGGGGCCCAAGTTACTAATGAAAAACTGTTTTTT
CASSLAGAQVTNEKLFF
>15|.|TRBJ1-5|TRBV12-3/TRBV12-4|few
TGTGCCAGCAGTGCGACCGGTGTTGGTCAACAGCCCCAGCATTTT
CASSATGVGQQPQHF
>14|TRBD1|TRBJ1-2|TRBV18|.
TGTGCCAGCTCACCCCCAGGGGGAAACTATGGCTACACCTTC
CASSPPGGNYGYTF
>14|.|TRBJ2-3|TRBV6-2/TRBV6-3|few
TGTGCCAACAGTTACGGGGACTTCACAGATACGCAGTATTTT
CANSYGDFTDTQYF
>16|TRBD1|TRBJ1-1|TRBV15|few
TGTGCCACCAGCGACCAGACCGGGACAGGGCCAACTGAAGCTTTCTTT
CATSDQTGTGPTEAFF
>14|.|TRBJ1-1|TRBV12-3/TRBV12-4|.
TGTGCCAGCAGTTTGACAGGACCCGACACTGAAGCTTTCTTT
CASSLTGPDTEAFF
>13|.|TRBJ1-4|TRBV14|.
TGTGCCAGCAGCCAAGAATGGGGCGGACCACTGTTTTTT
CASSQEWGGPLFF
>11|.|TRBJ2-1|TRBV25-1|.
TGTGCCAGCAGTGAACATTATGAGCAGTTCTTC
CASSEHYEQFF
>14|.|TRBJ2-1|TRBV12-3/TRBV12-4|.
TGTGCCAGCGGCGAAGGTCTCGTTTACGGTGAGCAGTTCTTC
CASGEGLVYGEQFF
>18|TRBD2|TRBJ2-3|TRBV4-1|.
TGCGCCAGCAGCCAAGATTCATTCCTCCGACTAGCGACAGATACGCAGTATTTT
CASSQDSFLRLATDTQYF
>11|.|TRBJ1-2|TRBV9|medium-sized
TGTGCCAGCACGAGCGATTATGGCTACACCTTC
CASTSDYGYTF
>15|.|TRBJ1-2|TRBV2|.
TGTGCCAGCCACGGCGAGGAGACTTCTGTCTATGGCTACACCTTC
CASHGEETSVYGYTF
>12|.|TRBJ1-6|TRBV25-1|.
TGTGCCAGCAGTGAGGGGTTGGCACCCCTCCACTTT
CASSEGLAPLHF
>15|TRBD1|TRBJ2-1|TRBV7-2|.
TGTGCCAGCAGCTCAGGACAGGGTATTTACAATGAGCAGTTCTTC
CASSSGQGIYNEQFF
>14|TRBD1|TRBJ2-3|TRBV6-1|.
TGTGCCAGCACCGGGACAGGGTGGTCAGATACGCAGTATTTT
CASTGTGWSDTQYF
>15|TRBD1|TRBJ1-5|TRBV20-1|medium-sized
TGCAGTGCCTGGACAGGGGGCGCAGACAGTCAGCCCCAGCATTTT
CSAWTGGADSQPQHF
>14|TRBD1|TRBJ1-4|TRBV19|few
TGTGCCAGTATCAAGGCAGGGGGATATGAAAAACTGTTTTTT
CASIKAGGYEKLFF
>14|TRBD1|TRBJ1-2|TRBV12-3/TRBV12-4|.
TGTGCCAGCAGCCCGGACAGGGGAAAAAGTGGCTACACCTTC
CASSPDRGKSGYTF
>15|.|TRBJ2-7|TRBV20-1|.
TGCAGTGCTAGAGATTATCGGCAGGGGACCTACGAGCAGTACTTC
CSARDYRQGTYEQYF
>13|TRBD1|TRBJ1-1|TRBV29-1|.
TGCAGCGTCCGGACAGGGGGCTTCACTGAAGCTTTCTTT
CSVRTGGFTEAFF
>12|.|TRBJ1-6|TRBV14|.
TGTGCCAGCAGCCAAGGAGCATCACCCCTCCACTTT
CASSQGASPLHF